This TCR beta chain was captured in a study of vaccination effects on CD4 cells after COVID-19. Using immunoSEQ multiplex PCR, the repertoire was profiled, and TCRdb retains in-frame clones only, with some absent. The repertoire holds 25,000 to 35,000 clones, with just under 75% as singletons. With 10 days of culture completed, CD4+ T cells were isolated. Each person got two doses of an mRNA SARS-CoV-2 vaccine, BNT162b2 or mRNA-1273. For this clone: Antigen specificity is unknown.

This specimen was CD4+ T cells from PBMCs cultured without peptide, taken after COVID-19 vaccination. The receptor comes from a human donor who received a COVID-19 vaccine.

DNA of the CDR3: TGTGCCAGCAGCTTGGGGGAGGCCCGCTTCTATGGCTACACCTTC. Its translation is CASSLGEARFYGYTF. The V and J genes are TRBV7-9 and TRBJ1-2; TRBD1 is a possible D gene (5 bases). Trimming stripped 3 bases from V and 4 bases from J, with 15 bases between. This CDR3 contains 15 residues. Germline CDR1 reads SEHNR; CDR2 reads FQNEAQ (reference sequence).